This T cell receptor beta chain was retrieved from a study of radiotherapy plus CTLA-4 blockade in lung cancer. Study information: Of all patients, more than 15% responded objectively and roughly 31% showed disease control. Study-wide results and limits: TCR clones of tumor origin grew in blood after radiotherapy plus ipilimumab. Strongest reported response predictors: early blood clone changes and post-radiation interferon-beta.

This CDR3 spans 12 amino acids. The trim removed 4 bases at V and 11 bases at J, leaving 6 bases unmatched. CDR1 is SGDLS, CDR2 YYNGEE, per germline. Those patients who had chemo-refractory metastatic non-small-cell lung cancer were given focal radiation along with CTLA-4 blockade through ipilimumab. Sequencing used immunoSEQ multiplex PCR; TCRdb keeps in-frame clones, though not all of them. The data contain roughly 30,000 clones, about 76% of them singletons. This clone was detected only a few times. What it recognizes is unknown. This clonotype was obtained from a human donor with non-small cell lung cancer that progressed on radiotherapy plus ipilimumab. The sample was peripheral blood, taken from a patient treated with radiotherapy plus ipilimumab. This sequence joins TRBV9 and TRBJ1-1, with TRBD1 identical over 9 bases. Here the CDR3 reads CASSPGTGQAFF. The CDR3 region has the DNA TGTGCCAGCAGCCCCGGGACAGGGCAGGCTTTCTTT.